These 14 T cell receptor beta chains were sequenced from one sample in a study of blood T cells in healthy people across ages. A J-beta primer mix and a sample-barcoded 5' primer were used in a second PCR of about 7 to 12 cycles. From the 5' RACE reads, TCRdb called clonotypes with MiXCR, one entry per CDR3 protein. The table has 950,000 to 1,200,000 distinct CDR3 sequences, 35% to 45% seen once. The specimen sequenced was blood. The receptors derive from a young man in good health.

This clonotype turned up a few times. V is TRBV29-1 and J is TRBJ2-1; TRBD2 agrees at 16 bases. Looked up from germline, CDR1 is SQVTM and CDR2 is ANQGSEA. The CDR3 length is 17 residues. V was pared by 4 bases and J by 0 bases, with 3 bases of the junction left unmatched. DNA of the CDR3: TGCAGCGTTGTGGGACTAGCGGGGGGGCACTCCTACAATGAGCAGTTCTTC. Protein: CSVVGLAGGHSYNEQFF.

This clonotype was found a few times. The J gene is TRBJ2-3, the V gene TRBV29-1; 7 bases align to TRBD1. With 5 bases clipped from V and 0 bases from J, the junction kept 5 bases outside the gene matches. CDR3 length equals 14 residues. The germline V gene encodes CDR1 SQVTM and CDR2 ANQGSEA. CDR3 sequence: CSVPDRPSTDTQYF. CDR3 sequence (DNA): TGCAGCGTTCCGGACAGGCCGAGCACAGATACGCAGTATTTT.

This clonotype was observed a handful of times. The genes are TRBV12-3 or TRBV12-4 and TRBJ2-7; D perhaps matches TRBD1 (6 bases). The CDR3 consists of 16 residues. Between the trimmed V and J ends, which lost 1 base and 0 bases, there was a span of 13 bases. The CDR3 reads CASSLERGHNSYEQYF. CDR3 DNA: TGTGCCAGCAGTTTAGAAAGGGGACACAACTCCTACGAGCAGTACTTC.

This chain uses TRBV20-1 with TRBJ2-3; 8 bases are a match to TRBD2. This CDR3 contains 17 residues. V lost 0 bases to trimming and J lost 5 bases; unmatched junction nucleotides: 13. Germline CDR1 reads DFQATT; CDR2 reads SNEGSKA (reference sequence). The CDR3 region is CSARDLLRAGGGDTQYF. In DNA, the CDR3 is TGCAGTGCTAGAGATCTTCTTAGGGCGGGGGGCGGAGATACGCAGTATTTT.

This clonotype was detected many times. J is TRBJ1-2 and V is TRBV29-1; 7 positions match TRBD1. Germline V CDR1 and CDR2: SQVTM, ANQGSEA. The length of the CDR3 is 18 residues. Trimming at V came to 2 bases and at J to 0 bases, leaving 15 bases not matched to a gene. For the CDR3, the DNA is TGCAGCGTTGAACCGAGGTTGGCGACAGGGATAACTAACTATGGCTACACCTTC. Encoded protein: CSVEPRLATGITNYGYTF.

This clonotype was seen more than once but under ten times. J is TRBJ1-2 and V is TRBV10-3, with D possibly TRBD1 on 6 matching bases. The germline V gene has CDR1 ENHRY and CDR2 SYGVKD. The ends were cut back, 4 bases at V and 1 base at J, with 16 bases in the middle. This CDR3 region has 16 residues. The CDR3 DNA follows: TGTGCCATCAGTGGCGTCGACAGGCACTTTAACTATGGCTACACCTTC. It translates to CAISGVDRHFNYGYTF.

The CDR3 coding sequence is TGTGCCAGCGGCGACCCTCACAATGAGCAGTTCTTC. It specifies CASGDPHNEQFF. The V call is TRBV14, the J call TRBJ2-1; no clear D. The CDR3 contains 12 residues. Trimming left V 8 bases short and J 5 bases short, with 10 bases between. Germline V lookup: CDR1 SGHDN, CDR2 FVKESK.

In this sample, this clonotype turned up a few times. This chain joins TRBV9 and TRBJ1-1; D call uncertain. This CDR3 has 13 residues. V shed 2 bases and J shed 2 bases, with 7 bases lying between them. Germline loops: CDR1 SGDLS, CDR2 YYNGEE. This CDR3 reads CASSVWQNTEAFF. The DNA for the CDR3 is TGTGCCAGCAGCGTTTGGCAAAACACTGAAGCTTTCTTT.

The V and J genes are TRBV5-6 and TRBJ2-7; a weak D match, TRBD2 (6 bases). This CDR3 contains 13 residues. Trimming removed 6 bases at V and 7 bases at J, with 17 bases between. Germline V CDR1 and CDR2: SGHDT, YYEEEE. The CDR3 spells CASNIGGYNEQYF. CDR3 nucleotide sequence: TGTGCCAGCAACATCGGGGGTTACAATGAGCAGTACTTC.

This chain uses TRBV20-1 with TRBJ2-1; D tentatively reads TRBD1 or TRBD2 (5 bases each). The DNA end is a closer match to TRBJ2-7, so the J assignment may be wrong. This CDR3 contains 17 residues. Germline CDR1 DFQATT, CDR2 SNEGSKA (reference sequence). This CDR3 reads CSADPPRDALSYNEQYF. As DNA, the CDR3 is TGCAGTGCTGACCCCCCCCGGGACGCACTCTCCTACAATGAGCAGTACTTC.

Notes on this clonotype: A single base separates this from a much larger clone, so it may be a read error. The rearrangement joins TRBV5-1 to TRBJ2-5; D is possibly TRBD2 (5 bases). V was pared by 4 bases and J by 11 bases, with 24 bases between. The CDR3 covers 15 residues. CDR1 and CDR2 from the germline V gene are SGHRS and YFSETQ. The CDR3: CASSPGSPPYNEQYF. CDR3 in DNA: TGCGCCAGCAGCCCGGGATCCCCTCCGTACAATGAGCAGTACTTC.

As for this clonotype: One end of the junction does not line up with germline, which may come from a read error. The CDR3 spells CASSQDMGTGELFF. The CDR3 DNA reads as TGTGCCAGCAGTCAAGACATGGGCACCGGGGAGCTGTTTTTT. V and J are TRBV3-1 and TRBJ2-2; D ambiguous. Germline CDR1 LGHDT, CDR2 YNNKEL (reference sequence). The CDR3 totals 14 residues.

The table lists this clonotype with a few counts. The gene calls are TRBV4-3 and TRBJ1-2; D might be TRBD1 (5 bases). Germline CDR1 is LGHNA and CDR2 is YSLEER. The CDR3 has 15 amino acids. With 1 base removed from V and 3 bases from J, the gap between germline ends came to 12 bases. As DNA, the CDR3 is TGCGCCAGCAGCCAAGTCGCAGGGAGTTACTATGGCTACACCTTC. Protein product: CASSQVAGSYYGYTF.

The genes are TRBV3-1 and TRBJ2-1; D possibly corresponds to TRBD2 (7 bases). Germline assignment: CDR1 LGHDT and CDR2 YNNKEL (reference sequence). The CDR3 covers 17 residues. V was clipped by 7 bases and J by 2 bases, with 21 bases between them. CDR3 in amino acids: CASNLLTGRGTYNEQFF. The CDR3 coding sequence is TGTGCCAGCAACCTTCTAACAGGGCGGGGGACCTACAATGAGCAGTTCTTC.